Each of the 15 T cell receptor beta chains below was sequenced from the same sample in a study of human T cells and chemical hapten exposure. Each CDR3 protein is one row after TCRdb ran MiXCR on the RACE reads. Altogether tens of thousands of distinct CDR3 sequences are present, about 4.1% being singletons, with the ten largest covering around 5.8%. Regarding time point: healthy volunteer bleed at 2 weeks. Unfractionated whole blood served as the source for total RNA extraction. Sequencing was performed on whole blood. The receptor source for this set is a human donor in good health. Some clones in this sample may be carry-over from other donors' samples.

This clonotype came up many times. The rearrangement uses TRBV20-1 and TRBJ2-3; D uncertain. Germline V lookup: CDR1 DFQATT, CDR2 SNEGSKA (reference sequence). Trimming stripped 6 bases from V and 2 bases from J, with 12 bases between. This CDR3 has 13 residues. The CDR3 coding sequence is TGCAGTGCAGCTACGGGCACCACAGATACGCAGTATTTT. The encoded protein is CSAATGTTDTQYF.

This clonotype was counted a few times. The chain carries TRBV4-2 and TRBJ2-2; D gene uncertain. Germline V CDR1 and CDR2: LGHNA, YNFKEQ. Trimming stripped 0 bases from V and 9 bases from J, with 11 bases between. The CDR3 totals 14 residues. The CDR3 is CASSQDRRRWELFF. The CDR3 DNA reads TGTGCCAGCAGCCAAGATAGGCGCAGGTGGGAGCTGTTTTTT.

This clonotype was seen ten or more times. The chain links TRBV28 to TRBJ2-7; 15 nucleotides align to TRBD2. V was clipped by 6 bases and J by 7 bases; unmatched bases: 13. Germline loops: CDR1 MDHEN, CDR2 SYDVKM. This CDR3 spans 17 amino acids. The DNA of the CDR3 is TGTGCCAGCAGCCCCGGACTAGCGGGAGGGTCGCGGGATGAGCAGTACTTC. Translated: CASSPGLAGGSRDEQYF.

This clonotype was detected many times. This chain joins TRBV2 and TRBJ2-3; D is unclear. Germline CDR1 and CDR2: SNHLY and FYNNEI. The CDR3 contains 11 residues. V was trimmed by 10 bases and J by 4 bases, leaving 9 bases between them. The CDR3 nucleotides read TGTGCCATTCGAGGAGCAGATACGCAGTATTTT. Amino acid sequence: CAIRGADTQYF.

This clonotype was found many times. J is TRBJ2-3 and V is TRBV29-1; TRBD2 matches at 7 bases. Germline CDR1 reads SQVTM; CDR2 reads ANQGSEA. V was pared by 6 bases and J by 6 bases, with 6 bases of the junction left unmatched. This CDR3 has 12 amino acids. The CDR3 protein is CSVGRGEDTQYF. As DNA, the CDR3 is TGCAGCGTGGGCCGGGGGGAGGATACGCAGTATTTT.

This clonotype was counted many times. This sequence joins TRBV27 and TRBJ1-5, with 8 bases matching TRBD1. This CDR3 region has 17 residues. V was clipped by 3 bases and J by 0 bases; unmatched bases: 7. The germline V gene has CDR1 MNHEY and CDR2 SMNVEV (reference sequence). For the CDR3, the DNA is TGTGCCAGCAGTTTGACAGGGGACTTATATAGCAATCAGCCCCAGCATTTT. It is translated as CASSLTGDLYSNQPQHF.

V usage is TRBV28 and J usage is TRBJ2-1, with D possibly being TRBD1 (6 bases). Trimming removed 5 bases at V and 10 bases at J, with 15 bases between. The CDR3 loop spans 13 amino acids. Germline values: CDR1 MDHEN, CDR2 SYDVKM. This CDR3 is CASSKERGNEQFF. In DNA form, the CDR3 reads TGTGCCAGCAGTAAAGAAAGGGGGAACGAGCAGTTCTTC.

The chain employs TRBV20-1 and TRBJ2-3; tentative D call: TRBD2 (5 bases). V gave up 3 bases and J gave up 6 bases, with 13 bases separating them. The germline V gene has CDR1 DFQATT and CDR2 SNEGSKA (reference sequence). The CDR3 has 13 amino acids. Here the CDR3 reads CSAREDGPDTQYF. Written as DNA, the CDR3 is TGCAGTGCTAGGGAGGACGGCCCGGATACGCAGTATTTT.

The chain employs TRBV11-2 and TRBJ2-4, with D perhaps TRBD2 (5 bases). Germline V lookup: CDR1 SGHAT, CDR2 FQNNGV. V shed 2 bases and J shed 6 bases, with 14 bases lying between them. The CDR3 totals 15 residues. CDR3 coding DNA: TGTGCCAGCAGCTTACGCGGTCAACGGGGAAACATTCAGTACTTC. Protein: CASSLRGQRGNIQYF.

Regarding this clonotype: A much larger clone lies a single base off, so this may be a read error. This chain links TRBV6-5 with TRBJ2-5; D is unresolved. This CDR3 region has 14 residues. Germline CDR1 MNHEY, CDR2 SVGAGI. The CDR3 here is CDSSPRLKGETQYF. The DNA for the CDR3 is TGTGACAGCAGCCCGCGATTGAAAGGGGAGACCCAGTACTTC.

This clonotype came up many times. The rearrangement links TRBV6-5 to TRBJ1-5; 7 nucleotides align to TRBD1. This CDR3 is built from 16 residues. J lost 6 bases, V lost 4 bases, and 12 bases had no gene match. Per germline, CDR1 MNHEY and CDR2 SVGAGI. The CDR3 DNA follows: TGTGCCAGCAGTTTCGGGACAGCAGCTTCGGGTCAGCCCCAGCATTTT. It yields the protein CASSFGTAASGQPQHF.

This clonotype appeared many times. The rearrangement joins TRBV5-1 to TRBJ2-1, with 11 bases aligning to TRBD1. V lost 4 bases to trimming and J lost 8 bases; unmatched junction nucleotides: 11. Germline loops: CDR1 SGHRS, CDR2 YFSETQ. The CDR3 runs 16 residues. The CDR3 DNA is TGCGCCAGCAGCCTTCCGAGGACAGGGGGCGTCGATGAGCAGTTCTTC. Encoded protein: CASSLPRTGGVDEQFF.

This clonotype was detected a few times. J is TRBJ1-1 and V is TRBV6-5; no definite D call. Trimming shortened V by 10 bases and J by 0 bases, and 12 bases separated the two germline ends. CDR1 and CDR2 (germline): MNHEY, SVGAGI. The CDR3 runs to 13 residues. The CDR3 bases are TGTGCCATCTCAAACCCTATGAACACTGAAGCTTTCTTT. Translation: CAISNPMNTEAFF.

This clonotype was recorded many times. CDR3 in DNA: TGTGCCAGCAGCCCGTCTAGCGGTGGAGTGGTTGAGCAGTTCTTC. This sequence encodes CASSPSSGGVVEQFF. The chain links TRBV3-1 to TRBJ2-1, with TRBD2 matching 7 bases. The CDR3 sequence is 15 residues long. J lost 9 bases, V lost 4 bases, and 12 bases had no gene match. Germline-derived CDR1 and CDR2 are LGHDT and YNNKEL (reference sequence).

This clonotype was counted ten times or more. This rearrangement joins TRBV24-1 to TRBJ2-3; no definite D call. Germline assignment: CDR1 KGHDR and CDR2 SFDVKD. Trimming removed 1 base at V and 4 bases at J, with 2 bases between. This CDR3 contains 12 residues. The CDR3 region has the DNA TGTGCCACCAGTGATTTAGCAGATACGCAGTATTTT. This encodes CATSDLADTQYF.